Shown below are 20 T cell receptor beta chains from a single sample sequenced in a study of blood T cells in healthy people across ages. A second roughly 6 to 12 cycle PCR used barcoded and J-beta primers. TCRdb fed the 5' RACE reads into MiXCR, producing one record per CDR3 protein. The table records about 620,000 distinct CDR3 sequences, roughly half of them present only once. Sequenced sample: blood. These receptors originate from an elderly woman in good health.

V usage is TRBV2 and J usage is TRBJ2-1, with 14 bases aligning to TRBD2. Germline values: CDR1 SNHLY, CDR2 FYNNEI. CDR3 length equals 19 residues. V lost 5 bases and J lost 4; bases outside the gene matches: 13. In nucleotides, the CDR3 is TGTGCCAGCAGTCCCCGCCGACTAGCGGGAGGGCGTTCGTACAATGAGCAGTTCTTC. It is translated as CASSPRRLAGGRSYNEQFF.

V usage is TRBV5-1 and J usage is TRBJ2-6, with TRBD1 as a possible D gene (6 bases). This CDR3 is 17 amino acids long. The V and J ends lost 0 bases and 4 bases respectively, with 14 bases between them. Germline V gene data show CDR1 as SGHRS and CDR2 as YFSETQ. Written as DNA, the CDR3 is TGCGCCAGCAGCTTGGTCGTATTAGGGACAGGGGCCAACGTCCTGACTTTC. Translation: CASSLVVLGTGANVLTF.

The chain employs TRBV6-6 and TRBJ1-5; weak D call: TRBD1 (6 bases). V was shortened by 8 bases and J by 4 bases, with 12 bases between the two germline ends. The CDR3 has 13 residues. CDR1 is MNHNY, CDR2 SVGAGI, per germline (reference sequence). CDR3 sequence (DNA): TGTGCCAGCTTTAGGGGGGAAAATCAGCCCCAGCATTTT. This codes for CASFRGENQPQHF.

This clonotype was counted only a few times. One junction end disagrees with the germline gene, perhaps due to a read error. The chain combines TRBV18 with TRBJ2-7; D remains ambiguous. Germline CDR1 KGHSH, CDR2 LQKENI. The CDR3 is made up of 11 amino acids. CDR3 in amino acids: CASSPHDEQYF. For the CDR3, the DNA is TGCGCCAGCTCACCACATGATGAGCAGTACTTC.

The chain combines TRBV29-1 with TRBJ1-4; 9 bases align to TRBD1. V was pared by 6 bases and J by 8 bases, with 10 bases of the junction left unmatched. This CDR3 region has 14 residues. The germline V gene encodes CDR1 SQVTM and CDR2 ANQGSEA. CDR3 loop: CSVDPTGGVEKLFF. In nucleotides, the CDR3 is TGCAGCGTGGACCCGACAGGGGGGGTAGAAAAACTGTTTTTT. The full variable domain, rest sourced from reference TRBV29-1 and TRBJ1-4, is SAVISQKPSRDICQRGTSLTIQCQVDSQVTMMFWYRQQPGQSLTLIATANQGSEATYESGFVIDKFPISRPNLTFSTLTVSNMSPEDSSIYLCSVDPTGGVEKLFFGSGTQLSVL.

The V and J genes are TRBV5-1 and TRBJ2-2; tentatively, D is TRBD1 (6 bases). V was pared by 0 bases and J by 6 bases, with 9 bases between. CDR1 is SGHRS and CDR2 is YFSETQ in the germline V gene. The CDR3 length is 14 residues. The CDR3 protein is CASSLVQGSGELFF. The CDR3 region has the DNA TGCGCCAGCAGCTTGGTGCAGGGGTCCGGGGAGCTGTTTTTT.

J is TRBJ1-4 and V is TRBV27, with TRBD1 matching 7 bases. Germline V gene data show CDR1 as MNHEY and CDR2 as SMNVEV (reference sequence). V lost 4 bases to trimming and J lost 14 bases; unmatched junction nucleotides: 7. This CDR3 is built from 12 residues. The CDR3 region is CASSSQGKGLFF. In DNA form, the CDR3 reads TGTGCCAGCAGTTCACAGGGGAAAGGGCTGTTTTTT.

This clonotype was counted between two and nine times. The chain has TRBV20-1 and TRBJ2-7, with 11 positions matching TRBD2. Per the germline V gene, CDR1 is DFQATT and CDR2 is SNEGSKA (reference sequence). The V gene end was trimmed by 3 bases and the J gene end by 0 bases; junction bases not matched to a gene: 4. CDR3 length: 15 residues. The CDR3 region is CSASQGLAGSYEQYF. The DNA for the CDR3 is TGCAGTGCTAGCCAAGGACTAGCGGGCTCCTACGAGCAGTACTTC.

A few counts support this clonotype. This sequence may be a read error, since a much larger clone differs from it by one base. J is TRBJ2-5 and V is TRBV12-3 or TRBV12-4; a possible D gene is TRBD2 (5 bases). The CDR3 spans 11 residues. Trimming cost V 1 base and J 8 bases, with 5 bases left between them. The CDR3 DNA reads as TGTGCCAGCAGTTTAGGGACTACCCAGTACTTC. As protein: CASSLGTTQYF.

As to this clonotype: A read error is possible here, since a much larger clone lies one base away. The chain employs TRBV5-1 and TRBJ2-1; D possibly corresponds to TRBD2 (6 bases). The assigned J gene may be wrong: the sequence end matches TRBJ2-7 better. The CDR3 contains 18 residues. CDR1 is SGHRS and CDR2 is YFSETQ in the germline V gene. The CDR3, as DNA: TGCGCCAGCAGCTTGGCCTCGGCGGGGATGAGCTCCTACAATGAGCAGTACTTC. Protein product: CASSLASAGMSSYNEQYF.

V and J are TRBV20-1 and TRBJ2-5, with D maybe TRBD2 (5 bases). The germline gives CDR1 DFQATT, CDR2 SNEGSKA (reference sequence). The CDR3 is 11 residues long. V lost 6 bases to trimming and J lost 5 bases, with 10 bases between them. CDR3 nucleotide sequence: TGCAGTGCAGCGGAGAAGGAGACCCAGTACTTC. Its protein is CSAAEKETQYF.

This clonotype was detected many times. A much larger clone lies a single base off, so this may be a read error. The V and J genes are TRBV6-5 and TRBJ2-7; possibly TRBD2 for D (6 bases). The CDR3 totals 14 residues. V lost 2 bases and J lost 2, with 10 bases in between. Germline CDR1 MNHEY, CDR2 SVGAGI. CDR3 bases: TGTGCCAGCAGTTACGCTGGACTAACCTACGAGCAGTACTTC. It codes for CASSYAGLTYEQYF.

This sequence joins TRBV20-1 and TRBJ1-2; 8 positions agree with TRBD1. The CDR3 loop spans 13 amino acids. V was clipped by 6 bases and J by 4 bases; unmatched bases: 7. Germline V gene sequence: CDR1 DFQATT, CDR2 SNEGSKA (reference sequence). DNA for the CDR3: TGCAGTGCCCCGGACAGGGACCTCTATGGCTACACCTTC. This gives the protein CSAPDRDLYGYTF.

The gene calls are TRBV11-2 and TRBJ1-1; the D is unclear. Germline V gene lookup returns CDR1 SGHAT and CDR2 FQNNGV. Trimming took off 8 bases at V and 0 bases at J, with 10 bases between the two ends. This CDR3 has 13 residues. The chain's CDR3 is CASSFLMNTEAFF. The CDR3, as DNA: TGTGCCAGCTCTTTTCTGATGAACACTGAAGCTTTCTTT.

This clonotype was recorded at least ten times. This chain uses TRBV6-5 with TRBJ2-1; possible D gene TRBD1, 5 bases. The CDR3 runs 14 residues. V gave up 5 bases and J gave up 3 bases, with 11 bases separating them. CDR1 MNHEY and CDR2 SVGAGI come from the germline V gene. The CDR3 loop is CASSRVGRYNEQFF. DNA for the CDR3: TGTGCCAGCAGTCGGGTGGGGCGCTACAATGAGCAGTTCTTC.

V gene TRBV7-2 combines with J gene TRBJ1-1, with D perhaps TRBD1 (5 bases). Per the germline V gene, CDR1 is SGHTA and CDR2 is FQGNSA. CDR3 length: 16 residues. V lost 5 bases to trimming and J lost 8 bases, with 24 bases between them. CDR3 in DNA: TGTGCCAGCAGCCACCAGGGACCCTTACGTCGGGAGGAAGCTTTCTTT. Protein: CASSHQGPLRREEAFF.

Remarks on this clonotype: A much larger clone sits a single nucleotide away, making a read error possible. The rearrangement joins TRBV29-1 to TRBJ2-5; D call uncertain. There are 13 residues in the CDR3. Germline loops: CDR1 SQVTM, CDR2 ANQGSEA. V lost 4 bases to trimming and J lost 2 bases, with 11 bases between them. Written as DNA, the CDR3 is TGCAGCGTTGCCGGCAGCAGTCAAGAGACCCAGTACTTC. Translating it yields CSVAGSSQETQYF.

The chain links TRBV11-2 to TRBJ2-3, with 12 nucleotides matching TRBD1. The CDR3 spans 17 residues. V shed 4 bases and J 6 bases; nucleotides not matched to a gene: 11. Per the germline V gene, CDR1 is SGHAT and CDR2 is FQNNGV. CDR3 loop: CASSWGGQGAKSDTQYF. The DNA for the CDR3 is TGTGCCAGCAGCTGGGGGGGACAGGGGGCAAAGTCCGATACGCAGTATTTT. Full variable domain (remainder filled in from reference TRBV11-2 and TRBJ2-3): EAGVAQSPRYKIIEKRQSVAFWCNPISGHATLYWYQQILGQGPKLLIQFQNNGVVDDSQLPKDRFSAERLKGVDSTLKIQPAKLEDSAVYLCASSWGGQGAKSDTQYFGPGTRLTVL.

Regarding this clonotype: This clone may be a read error of a much larger clone one base away. V usage is TRBV5-1 and J usage is TRBJ2-5; TRBD1 matches at 8 bases. V lost 0 bases, J lost 11 bases, and 6 bases stayed unmatched. The germline gives CDR1 SGHRS, CDR2 YFSETQ. The CDR3 sequence is 13 residues long. CDR3 bases: TGCGCCAGCAGCTTGGCGCAGGGGGCTGAGCAGTACTTC. The encoded protein is CASSLAQGAEQYF.

The CDR3 DNA reads as TGCAGTGCTAAGGGTACCGGGAAGTCCTACAATGAGCAGTTCTTC. This encodes CSAKGTGKSYNEQFF. The rearrangement links TRBV20-1 to TRBJ2-1; a weak D match, TRBD2 (5 bases). The CDR3 contains 15 residues. V shed 4 bases and J shed 1 base, with 14 bases lying between them. Per germline, CDR1 DFQATT and CDR2 SNEGSKA (reference sequence).